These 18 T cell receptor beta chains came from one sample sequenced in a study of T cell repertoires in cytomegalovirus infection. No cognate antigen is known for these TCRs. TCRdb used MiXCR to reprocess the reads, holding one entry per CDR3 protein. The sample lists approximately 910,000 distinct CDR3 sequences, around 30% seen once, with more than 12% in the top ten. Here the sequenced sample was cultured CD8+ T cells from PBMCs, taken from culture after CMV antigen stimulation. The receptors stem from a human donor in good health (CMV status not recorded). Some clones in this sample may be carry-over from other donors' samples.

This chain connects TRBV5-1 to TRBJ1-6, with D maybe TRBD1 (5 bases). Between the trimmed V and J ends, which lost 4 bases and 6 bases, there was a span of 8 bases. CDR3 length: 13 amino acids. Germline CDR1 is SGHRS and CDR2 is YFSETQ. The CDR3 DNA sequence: TGCGCCAGCAGCAAGACAGTTAATTCACCCCTCCACTTT. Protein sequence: CASSKTVNSPLHF. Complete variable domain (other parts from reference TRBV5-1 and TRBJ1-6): KAGVTQTPRYLIKTRGQQVTLSCSPISGHRSVSWYQQTPGQGLQFLFEYFSETQRNKGNFPGRFSGRQFSNSRSEMNVSTLELGDSALYLCASSKTVNSPLHFGNGTRLTVT.

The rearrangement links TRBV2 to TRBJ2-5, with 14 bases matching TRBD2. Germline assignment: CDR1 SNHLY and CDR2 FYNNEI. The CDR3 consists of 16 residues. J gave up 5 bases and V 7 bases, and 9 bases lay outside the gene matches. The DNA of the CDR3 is TGTGCCAGCATGGGACTAGCGGGGGACCACAGGGAGACCCAGTACTTC. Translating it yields CASMGLAGDHRETQYF.

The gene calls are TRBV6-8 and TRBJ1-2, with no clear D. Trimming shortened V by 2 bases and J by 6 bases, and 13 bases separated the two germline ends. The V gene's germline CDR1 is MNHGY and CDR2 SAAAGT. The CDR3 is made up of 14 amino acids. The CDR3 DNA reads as TGTGCCAGCAGTTACGATGTGGCCGGGGATGGCTACACCTTC. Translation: CASSYDVAGDGYTF.

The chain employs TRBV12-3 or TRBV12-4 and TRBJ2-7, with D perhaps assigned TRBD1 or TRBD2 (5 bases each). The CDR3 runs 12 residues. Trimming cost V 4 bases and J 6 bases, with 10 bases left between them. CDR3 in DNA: TGTGCCAGCAGTTGGGGGAGCGGCGAGCAGTACTTC. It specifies CASSWGSGEQYF.

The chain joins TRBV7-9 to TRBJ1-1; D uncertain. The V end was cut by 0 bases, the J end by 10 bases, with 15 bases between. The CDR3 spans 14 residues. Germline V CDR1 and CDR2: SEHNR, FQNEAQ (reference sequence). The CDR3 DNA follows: TGTGCCAGCAGCTTAGCGGTAAACTTGAATGGAGCTTTCTTT. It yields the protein CASSLAVNLNGAFF.

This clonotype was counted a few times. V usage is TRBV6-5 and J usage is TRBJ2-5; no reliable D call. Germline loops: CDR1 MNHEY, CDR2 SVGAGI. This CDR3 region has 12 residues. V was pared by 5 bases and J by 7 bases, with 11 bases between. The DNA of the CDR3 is TGTGCCAGCAGTCAGGTGGTCGGGACCCAGTACTTC. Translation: CASSQVVGTQYF.

The CDR3 nucleotides read TGTGCCGCCGGCCCGGGGATGCCCTACGAGCAGTACTTC. Its translation is CAAGPGMPYEQYF. J is TRBJ2-7 and V is TRBV28, with TRBD2 as a possible D gene (5 bases). The CDR3 covers 13 residues. V was clipped by 11 bases and J by 2 bases, with 16 bases between them. Looked up from germline, CDR1 is MDHEN and CDR2 is SYDVKM.

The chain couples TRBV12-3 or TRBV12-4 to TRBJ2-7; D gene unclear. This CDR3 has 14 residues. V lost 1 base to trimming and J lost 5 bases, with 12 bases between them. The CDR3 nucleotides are TGTGCCAGCAGTTTAGGTTCGGCGACGGACGAGCAGTACGTC. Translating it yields CASSLGSATDEQYV.

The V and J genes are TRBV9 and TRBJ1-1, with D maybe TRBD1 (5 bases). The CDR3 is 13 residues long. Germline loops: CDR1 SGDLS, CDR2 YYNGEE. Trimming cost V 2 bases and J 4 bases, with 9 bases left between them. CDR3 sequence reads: CASSVLQGTEAFF. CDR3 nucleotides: TGTGCCAGCAGCGTTCTTCAGGGCACTGAAGCTTTCTTT.

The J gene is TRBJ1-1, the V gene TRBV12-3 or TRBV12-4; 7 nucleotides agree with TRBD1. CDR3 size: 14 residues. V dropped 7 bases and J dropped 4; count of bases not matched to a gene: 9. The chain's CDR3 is CASNPQQGSTEAFF. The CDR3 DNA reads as TGTGCCAGCAACCCCCAACAGGGGAGCACTGAAGCTTTCTTT.

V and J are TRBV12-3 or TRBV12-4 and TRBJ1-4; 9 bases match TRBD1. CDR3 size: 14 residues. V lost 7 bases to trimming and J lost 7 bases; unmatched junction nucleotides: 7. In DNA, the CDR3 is TGTGCCAGCACCACGACAGGGGGAGGTGAAAAACTGTTTTTT. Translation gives CASTTTGGGEKLFF.

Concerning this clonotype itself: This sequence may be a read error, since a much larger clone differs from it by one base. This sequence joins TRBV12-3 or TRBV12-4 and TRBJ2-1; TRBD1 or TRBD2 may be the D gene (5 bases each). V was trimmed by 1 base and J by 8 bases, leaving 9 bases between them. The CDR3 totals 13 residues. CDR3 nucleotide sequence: TGTGCCAGCAGTTTAGTGGGGGTTGATGAGCAGTTCTTC. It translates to CASSLVGVDEQFF.

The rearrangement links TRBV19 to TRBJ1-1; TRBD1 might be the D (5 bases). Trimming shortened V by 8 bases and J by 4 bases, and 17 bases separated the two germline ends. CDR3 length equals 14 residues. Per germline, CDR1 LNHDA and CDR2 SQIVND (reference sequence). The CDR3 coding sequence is TGTGCCAGTGGCCTCGCGTTGGGGGGCACTGAAGCTTTCTTT. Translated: CASGLALGGTEAFF. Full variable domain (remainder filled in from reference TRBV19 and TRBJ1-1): DGGITQSPKYLFRKEGQNVTLSCEQNLNHDAMYWYRQDPGQGLRLIYYSQIVNDFQKGDIAEGYSVSREKKESFPLTVTSAQKNPTAFYLCASGLALGGTEAFFGQGTRLTVV.

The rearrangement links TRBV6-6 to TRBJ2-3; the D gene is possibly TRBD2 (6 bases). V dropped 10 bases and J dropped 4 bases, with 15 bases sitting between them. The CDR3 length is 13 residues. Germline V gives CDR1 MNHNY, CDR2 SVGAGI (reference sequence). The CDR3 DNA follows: TGTGCCACCATATGGGACTCCGCAGATACGCAGTATTTT. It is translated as CATIWDSADTQYF.

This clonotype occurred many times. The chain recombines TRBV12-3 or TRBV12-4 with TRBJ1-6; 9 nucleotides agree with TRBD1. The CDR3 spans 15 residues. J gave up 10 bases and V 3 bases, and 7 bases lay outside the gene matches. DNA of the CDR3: TGTGCCAGCAGTTTTAGTGTGGGACAGGGATCACCCCTCCACTTT. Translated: CASSFSVGQGSPLHF.

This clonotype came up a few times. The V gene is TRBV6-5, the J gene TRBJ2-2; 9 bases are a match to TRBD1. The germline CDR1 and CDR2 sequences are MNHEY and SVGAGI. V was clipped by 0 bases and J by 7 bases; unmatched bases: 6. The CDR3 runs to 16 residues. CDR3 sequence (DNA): TGTGCCAGCAGTTACTCTACAGGGGGCGAGAACGGGGAGCTGTTTTTT. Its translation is CASSYSTGGENGELFF.

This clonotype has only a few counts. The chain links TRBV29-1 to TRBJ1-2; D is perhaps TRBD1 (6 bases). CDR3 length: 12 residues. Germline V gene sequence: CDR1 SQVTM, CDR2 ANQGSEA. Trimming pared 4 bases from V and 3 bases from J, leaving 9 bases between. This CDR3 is CSVAGQHYGYTF. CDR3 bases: TGCAGCGTTGCTGGACAGCACTATGGCTACACCTTC.

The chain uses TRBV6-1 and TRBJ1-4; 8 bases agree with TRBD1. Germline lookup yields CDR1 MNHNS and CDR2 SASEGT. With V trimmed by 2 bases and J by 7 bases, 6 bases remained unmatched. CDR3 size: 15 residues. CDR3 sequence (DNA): TGTGCCAGCAGTGAACGATCAGGGGGCGTTGAAAAACTGTTTTTT. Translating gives CASSERSGGVEKLFF.